This T cell receptor (beta chain) appears in the sequencing data of a study of T cells after posttransplantation cyclophosphamide. Study-level points and caveats: TRB overlap between skin or GI tissue T cells and blood was limited.

Per the germline V gene, CDR1 is ENHRY and CDR2 is SYGVKD. This CDR3 is 14 amino acids long. The trim removed 6 bases at V and 5 bases at J, leaving 8 bases unmatched. A marrow graft followed busulfan-fludarabine conditioning, with cyclophosphamide on days +3 and +4. Turning to this clone: Its specificity is unknown.

Using immunoSEQ multiplex PCR, the repertoire was profiled, and TCRdb retains in-frame clones only, with some absent. The table has tens of thousands of clones, about three quarters seen once. The V and J genes are TRBV10-3 and TRBJ1-1, with 8 bases matching TRBD1. Here the sequenced sample was CD4+ T cells sorted from blood, taken 1,800 to 2,000 days after a stem cell transplant with posttransplant cyclophosphamide. The receptor comes from a female patient between 35 and 55 years old who received an allogeneic stem cell transplant from a related donor, was CMV-positive, and had no GVHD. Some T cells may originate from the graft donor. Here the CDR3 reads CAIRETGEGTEAFF. The CDR3 coding sequence is TGTGCCATCAGGGAGACAGGGGAAGGGACTGAAGCTTTCTTT.